A single sample gave rise to the 15 T cell receptor beta chains below, sequenced in a study of STAT5B mutations in CD4+ large granular lymphocyte leukemia (dated by TCRdb to 2021 to 2024). The library relied on the immunoSEQ multiplex PCR assay. This is the immuneACCESS table as TCRdb keeps it, with only in-frame sequences that have V and J called. A part of the clones is gone; compared with another copy, unresolved V genes explain less than half, and the rest is unexplained. The table for this sample lists around 48,000 clones; around 70% of them were counted only once. Of the sample, 1.5% is held by the ten largest clones. Sequenced: CD4+ T cells from blood buffy coats. The receptors shown here come from a human donor in good health.

The chain couples TRBV15 to TRBJ1-1; tentatively, D is TRBD1 (6 bases). The CDR3 consists of 14 residues. In germline, CDR1 is LNHNV, CDR2 YYDKDF (reference sequence). Trimming left V 4 bases short and J 6 bases short, with 15 bases between. CDR3 DNA: TGTGCCACCAGCAAAGGGGGGACAAGGTCTGAAGCTTTCTTT. Its translation is CATSKGGTRSEAFF.

Only a few counts were recorded for this clone. CDR3 DNA: TGTGCCTTGATCTGGGGCGCGAACACTGAAGCTTTCTTT. It codes for CALIWGANTEAFF. The V gene is TRBV30, the J gene TRBJ1-1; D is possibly TRBD1 (5 bases). V lost 7 bases and J 1 base, leaving 13 bases between the germline ends. The CDR3 contains 13 residues. From germline, CDR1 is GTSNPN and CDR2 SVGIG (reference sequence).

The rearrangement uses TRBV13 and TRBJ2-7, with D possibly being TRBD2 (6 bases). The germline CDR1 and CDR2 sequences are PRHDT and FYEKMQ (reference sequence). Deletions cut 5 bases from V and 0 bases from J, with 14 bases between. CDR3 length: 15 amino acids. Here the CDR3 reads CASSPRDGSSYEQYF. DNA for the CDR3: TGTGCCAGCAGCCCCCGGGACGGGAGCTCCTACGAGCAGTACTTC.

The chain is built from TRBV5-1 and TRBJ1-5; no clear D gene. The V end was cut by 1 base, the J end by 5 bases, with 10 bases between. Germline assignment: CDR1 SGHRS and CDR2 YFSETQ. The CDR3 loop spans 14 amino acids. The CDR3 DNA reads as TGCGCCAGCAGCTTGTTAGGCAGAGATCAGCCCCAGCATTTT. It translates to CASSLLGRDQPQHF.

Points on this clone: One junction end disagrees with the germline gene, perhaps due to a read error. The chain links TRBV7-7 to TRBJ2-2, with 8 bases aligning to TRBD2. Germline V CDR1 and CDR2: SSHAT, FNYEAQ (reference sequence). The CDR3 covers 19 residues. For the CDR3, the DNA is TGTGCTAGCAGCTTATCCCCTAGCGGGCAATCTACCGGGACCGGGGAGCTGTTTTTT. As protein: CASSLSPSGQSTGTGELFF.

V usage is TRBV10-3 and J usage is TRBJ1-4, with D unclear. CDR3 length equals 13 residues. Germline loops: CDR1 ENHRY, CDR2 SYGVKD. Trimming stripped 2 bases from V and 5 bases from J, with 6 bases between. The CDR3 DNA sequence: TGTGCCATCAGTGAGCGCCTAAATGAAAAACTGTTTTTT. As protein: CAISERLNEKLFF.

V usage is TRBV10-2 and J usage is TRBJ2-7, with TRBD2 matching over 9 bases. This CDR3 has 14 amino acids. Germline CDR1 and CDR2: WSHSY and SAAADI. With V trimmed by 7 bases and J by 6 bases, 10 bases remained unmatched. In DNA form, the CDR3 reads TGCGCCAGCACCGCGGGGGGGGGTTTTTCCGAGCAGTACTTC. Protein: CASTAGGGFSEQYF.

V and J are TRBV28 and TRBJ2-1; a weak D match, TRBD1 (6 bases). This CDR3 region has 13 residues. The V gene's germline CDR1 is MDHEN and CDR2 SYDVKM. V was pared by 7 bases and J by 3 bases, with 10 bases between. The CDR3, as DNA: TGTGCCAGCACCCGGACAGTCTACAATGAGCAGTTCTTC. Encoded protein: CASTRTVYNEQFF.

The chain uses TRBV7-9 and TRBJ1-4; D is undetermined. The CDR3 consists of 14 residues. The germline CDR1 and CDR2 sequences are SEHNR and FQNEAQ (reference sequence). V was cut by 1 base and J by 3 bases, with 6 bases left in between. The CDR3 coding sequence is TGTGCCAGCAGCTTAGAAAGGGCTAATGAAAAACTGTTTTTT. Amino acid sequence: CASSLERANEKLFF.

The rearrangement joins TRBV28 to TRBJ2-7; the D gene is possibly TRBD1 (6 bases). Germline CDR1 reads MDHEN; CDR2 reads SYDVKM. The CDR3 totals 16 residues. V lost 6 bases, J lost 2 bases, and 20 bases lay in between. Here the CDR3 DNA reads TGTGCCAGCAGGATCCAAACAGGGCCGTCTCCCTACGAGCAGTACGTC. This sequence encodes CASRIQTGPSPYEQYV.

This chain uses TRBV6-5 with TRBJ1-4; 8 bases agree with TRBD1. Germline V lookup: CDR1 MNHEY, CDR2 SVGAGI. This CDR3 region has 15 residues. The ends lost 0 bases at V and 7 bases at J; junction bases unmatched: 4. CDR3 sequence (DNA): TGTGCCAGCAGTTACTCAACAGGGGGTGGTGAAAAACTGTTTTTT. It encodes CASSYSTGGGEKLFF.

The chain uses TRBV6-5 and TRBJ1-6; TRBD1 agrees at 8 bases. The CDR3 runs to 14 residues. V was pared by 5 bases and J by 10 bases, with 7 bases of the junction left unmatched. CDR1 is MNHEY, CDR2 SVGAGI, per germline. This chain's CDR3 is CASSPQGVLSPLHF. In DNA form, the CDR3 reads TGTGCCAGCAGTCCACAGGGGGTTCTATCACCCCTCCACTTT.

The chain employs TRBV19 and TRBJ1-5, with D uncertain. From germline, CDR1 is LNHDA and CDR2 SQIVND (reference sequence). The CDR3 has 15 amino acids. V gave up 7 bases and J gave up 4 bases, with 17 bases separating them. The CDR3 region is CASKKGGSQNQPQHF. In DNA, the CDR3 is TGTGCCAGTAAAAAGGGAGGCAGCCAAAATCAGCCCCAGCATTTT.

This clone appeared a few times. The chain recombines TRBV18 with TRBJ1-1; D may be TRBD1 (5 bases). Germline CDR1 reads KGHSH; CDR2 reads LQKENI. This CDR3 spans 17 amino acids. The V end lost 3 bases, the J end lost 4 bases, and 21 bases lay between the germline ends. The CDR3 here is CASSPSTTWGLGTEAFF. DNA for the CDR3: TGTGCCAGCTCACCTTCGACGACTTGGGGCTTGGGCACTGAAGCTTTCTTT.

The table lists this clone with a few counts. V gene TRBV14 combines with J gene TRBJ2-1, with D perhaps matching TRBD2 (5 bases). The CDR3 sequence is 13 residues long. Per germline, CDR1 SGHDN and CDR2 FVKESK. V was cut by 0 bases and J by 7 bases, with 7 bases left in between. The CDR3 region is CASSQDGVNEQFF. DNA for the CDR3: TGTGCCAGCAGCCAAGACGGGGTGAATGAGCAGTTCTTC. The whole variable domain, remainder taken from reference TRBV14 and TRBJ2-1, is EAGVTQFPSHSVIEKGQTVTLRCDPISGHDNLYWYRRVMGKEIKFLLHFVKESKQDESGMPNNRFLAERTGGTYSTLKVQPAELEDSGVYFCASSQDGVNEQFFGPGTRLTVL.